This TCR beta chain was recorded in a study of T cells in severe cutaneous drug reactions. Measured by frequency, this clonotype is medium-sized. TCR subtype-specific primers in iRepertoire multiplex PCR prepared libraries for bulk and single-cell sequencing. Using the multiplex PCR reads, TCRdb records one entry per CDR3 protein without DNA. Its clone listing holds more than 20,000 distinct CDR3 sequences. The patients sequenced had a carbamazepine-induced Stevens-Johnson syndrome or toxic epidermal necrolysis reaction. Peripheral blood was from CBZ-SJS/TEN patients: about five Han Chinese, roughly 6 European. Germline CDR1 reads SNHLY; CDR2 reads FYNNEI. CDR3 length: 14 amino acids.

The V gene is TRBV2, the J gene TRBJ2-7; TCRdb picks TRBD2, but there is no DNA to check that call. The sample taken for sequencing was PBMCs. The TCR comes from a human donor with toxic epidermal necrolysis, a severe cutaneous drug reaction. The CDR3 here is CASSSGRAHGEQYF.